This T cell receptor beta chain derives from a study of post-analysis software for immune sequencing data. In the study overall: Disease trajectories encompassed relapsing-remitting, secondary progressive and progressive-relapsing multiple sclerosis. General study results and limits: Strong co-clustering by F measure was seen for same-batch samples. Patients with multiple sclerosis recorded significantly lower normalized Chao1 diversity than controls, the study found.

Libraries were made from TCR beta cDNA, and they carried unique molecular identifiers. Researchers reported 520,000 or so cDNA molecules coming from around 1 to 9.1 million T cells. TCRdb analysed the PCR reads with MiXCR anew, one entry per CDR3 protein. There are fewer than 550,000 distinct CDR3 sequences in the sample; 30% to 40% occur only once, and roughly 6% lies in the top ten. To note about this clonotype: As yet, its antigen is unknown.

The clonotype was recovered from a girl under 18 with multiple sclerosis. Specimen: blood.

As DNA, the CDR3 is TGTGCCAGCAGTTTCGTGGCAGGGGGCGACGGAACTGAAGCTTTCTTT. Encoded protein: CASSFVAGGDGTEAFF. The chain is built from TRBV6-5 and TRBJ1-1; 8 bases align to TRBD1. Unmatched junction bases numbered 12, after V lost 4 bases and J lost 5 bases. Germline V gene sequence: CDR1 MNHEY, CDR2 SVGAGI. This CDR3 spans 16 amino acids.